These T cell receptor beta chains were read from a single sample in a study of blood T cell repertoires in COVID-19. TCRdb keeps only in-frame clones here, not all; method: immunoSEQ multiplex PCR. The sample contains 95,000 to 150,000 clones, around 86% of which appear only once. The material sequenced was peripheral blood. The receptors shown here come from a man aged 55 to 69 with acute or convalescent COVID-19. Both conserved end residues are part of each CDR3. The D gene is left open where the match is weak. Only some rows state a clone size, as once, few, many or a class for expanded clones.

cdr3_length	d_call	clone_size	v_call	j_call	cdr3_aa	cdr3_nt
14	.	.	TRBV2	TRBJ1-2	CASSMQGRTAGYTF	TGTGCCAGCAGTATGCAGGGGCGGACGGCTGGCTACACCTTC
12	.	once	TRBV23-1	TRBJ1-5	CASSPMSGPQHF	TGCGCCAGCAGTCCCATGAGCGGGCCCCAGCATTTT
14	TRBD1	.	TRBV2	TRBJ2-7	CASKKGTGGYEQYF	TGTGCCAGCAAAAAGGGGACAGGGGGCTACGAGCAGTACTTC
17	TRBD1	.	TRBV30	TRBJ1-1	CAWRQYRGQGASTEAFF	TGTGCCTGGAGACAATACAGAGGGCAGGGGGCGAGCACTGAAGCTTTCTTT
17	TRBD2	.	TRBV6-4	TRBJ2-5	CASSRLAGGPYQETQYF	TGTGCCAGCAGTCGACTAGCGGGAGGGCCGTACCAAGAGACCCAGTACTTC
15	TRBD2	.	TRBV5-1	TRBJ2-1	CASSLGGSSYNEQFF	TGCGCCAGCAGCTTGGGCGGGAGCTCCTACAATGAGCAGTTCTTC
14	.	.	TRBV3-1/TRBV3-2	TRBJ1-1	CASSPWGENTEAFF	TGTGCCAGCAGCCCCTGGGGGGAGAACACTGAAGCTTTCTTT
12	TRBD1	once	TRBV30	TRBJ1-2	CAWSTRGHGYTF	TGTGCCTGGAGTACCAGGGGGCATGGCTACACCTTC
13	TRBD2	once	TRBV19	TRBJ2-5	CASSRGGQETQYF	TGTGCCAGTAGCCGCGGGGGACAAGAGACCCAGTACTTC
15	.	.	TRBV6-1	TRBJ1-2	CASSEALRGGYGYTF	TGTGCCAGCAGTGAAGCGCTTCGAGGAGGGTATGGCTACACCTTC
14	TRBD1	.	TRBV5-1	TRBJ1-1	CASSGYRGHTEAFF	TGCGCCAGCAGCGGTTACAGGGGGCACACTGAAGCTTTCTTT
16	.	.	TRBV28	TRBJ1-4	CASSPRGVQYREKLFF	TGTGCCAGCAGCCCTCGGGGAGTCCAATACAGAGAAAAACTGTTTTTT
15	.	.	TRBV3-1/TRBV3-2	TRBJ1-1	CASSPPGRGGTEAFF	TGTGCCAGCAGCCCCCCGGGCAGGGGCGGGACTGAAGCTTTCTTT
12	TRBD1	.	TRBV29-1	TRBJ2-1	CSVSQGQGDRFF	TGCAGCGTTTCTCAGGGACAGGGGGATCGGTTCTTC
12	.	.	TRBV7-3	TRBJ2-3	CASSLRRDTQYF	TGTGCCAGCAGCTTAAGGCGGGATACGCAGTATTTT
14	TRBD1	.	TRBV5-1	TRBJ1-6	CASKSGTGFSPLHF	TGCGCCAGCAAATCCGGGACAGGTTTTTCACCCCTCCACTTT
15	TRBD1	once	TRBV30	TRBJ2-7	CAWSATRQGGYEQYF	TGTGCCTGGAGTGCGACTCGACAGGGTGGGTACGAGCAGTACTTC
15	TRBD1	.	TRBV2	TRBJ1-6	CASSEAGQVNSPLHF	TGTGCCAGCAGTGAAGCGGGACAGGTTAACTCACCCCTCCACTTT
17	.	.	TRBV24-1	TRBJ2-7	CATSDLSLPDYAYEQYF	TGTGCCACCAGTGATTTATCACTACCGGACTACGCCTACGAGCAGTACTTC
16	.	.	TRBV7-3	TRBJ2-3	CASSVGHQSNTDTQYF	TGTGCCAGCAGCGTTGGACATCAGTCCAACACAGATACGCAGTATTTT
16	.	.	TRBV4-1	TRBJ1-5	CASSQDGSRVDQPQHF	TGCGCCAGCAGCCAAGATGGAAGCAGGGTAGATCAGCCCCAGCATTTT
15	.	.	TRBV3-1/TRBV3-2	TRBJ1-4	CASSQDWGGDEKLFF	TGTGCCAGCAGCCAAGATTGGGGAGGGGATGAAAAACTGTTTTTT
14	TRBD1	few	TRBV19	TRBJ1-4	CASSPRTGNEKLFF	TGTGCCAGTAGTCCCCGGACAGGGAATGAAAAACTGTTTTTT
17	TRBD1	.	TRBV9	TRBJ1-4	CASSGPTGWTTNEKLFF	TGTGCCAGCAGCGGACCGACAGGGTGGACAACTAATGAAAAACTGTTTTTT
15	TRBD2	.	TRBV7-9	TRBJ2-7	CASSLVSGRGYEQYF	TGTGCCAGCAGCTTAGTATCCGGGAGGGGGTACGAGCAGTACTTC
14	.	.	TRBV5-6	TRBJ2-1	CASSRASYGGEQFF	TGTGCCAGCAGCCGGGCCTCTTATGGAGGTGAGCAGTTCTTC
15	TRBD1	few	TRBV7-3	TRBJ2-1	CASSLTGQGYNEQFF	TGTGCCAGCAGCTTAACGGGACAGGGTTACAATGAGCAGTTCTTC
16	.	.	TRBV11-2	TRBJ2-7	CASSLGSNAADYEQYF	TGTGCCAGCAGCTTAGGATCGAACGCAGCGGACTACGAGCAGTACTTC
16	TRBD1	.	TRBV2	TRBJ1-6	CASSPDRGKGNSPLHF	TGTGCCAGCAGTCCGGACAGGGGGAAAGGAAATTCACCCCTCCACTTT
12	.	.	TRBV15	TRBJ2-5	CATSRDSETQYF	TGTGCCACCAGCAGAGATAGCGAGACCCAGTACTTC
14	TRBD1	.	TRBV5-1	TRBJ1-2	CASSPPGQPYGYTF	TGCGCCAGCAGCCCCCCGGGACAGCCATATGGCTACACCTTC
14	TRBD1	few	TRBV18	TRBJ2-7	CASSNRDRVTEQYF	TGTGCCAGCTCAAACCGGGACAGGGTAACCGAGCAGTACTTC
13	.	.	TRBV12-3/TRBV12-4	TRBJ2-1	CASRGPSYNEQFF	TGTGCCAGCAGGGGCCCCTCCTACAATGAGCAGTTCTTC
18	TRBD2	.	TRBV7-9	TRBJ2-3	CASSLGASGLADTDTQYF	TGTGCCAGCAGCTTAGGAGCTTCGGGACTAGCGGACACAGATACGCAGTATTTT
14	.	.	TRBV15	TRBJ2-7	CATSREGLGYEQYF	TGTGCCACCAGCAGAGAGGGGCTGGGCTACGAGCAGTACTTC
14	.	.	TRBV29-1	TRBJ2-7	CSVEVSYPSYEQYF	TGCAGCGTTGAAGTTTCCTATCCCTCCTACGAGCAGTACTTC
14	TRBD2	.	TRBV10-1	TRBJ2-5	CASSRAGGQETQYF	TGCGCCAGCAGCCGGGCCGGGGGGCAAGAGACCCAGTACTTC
15	TRBD1	.	TRBV28	TRBJ1-1	CASSSTGTVNTEAFF	TGTGCCAGCAGTTCAACCGGGACAGTGAACACTGAAGCTTTCTTT
15	TRBD2	.	TRBV5-4	TRBJ2-3	CASSLGGRATDTQYF	TGTGCCAGCAGCTTGGGTGGGAGGGCCACAGATACGCAGTATTTT
15	.	.	TRBV7-9	TRBJ2-4	CASSQGALAKNIQYF	TGTGCCAGCAGCCAAGGGGCCCTGGCCAAAAACATTCAGTACTTC
15	TRBD2	.	TRBV18	TRBJ2-7	CASSPGLAGSDEQYF	TGTGCCAGCTCCCCAGGACTAGCGGGATCTGACGAGCAGTACTTC
15	.	few	TRBV14	TRBJ2-7	CASSHIASNPYEQYF	TGTGCCAGCAGCCACATAGCCAGTAACCCCTACGAGCAGTACTTC
14	.	.	TRBV5-8	TRBJ2-5	CASSLEPQRGTQYF	TGTGCCAGCAGCTTGGAACCCCAGAGAGGGACCCAGTACTTC
13	.	once	TRBV30	TRBJ2-7	CAWSVGQPYEQYF	TGTGCCTGGAGTGTAGGACAGCCCTACGAGCAGTACTTC
13	.	.	TRBV19	TRBJ2-7	CASRDGSSYEQYF	TGTGCCAGCCGAGACGGGAGCTCCTACGAGCAGTACTTC
15	TRBD1	.	TRBV2	TRBJ2-7	CASSDLNRGSYEQYF	TGTGCCAGCAGTGACTTGAACAGGGGCTCCTACGAGCAGTACTTC
16	.	once	TRBV20-1	TRBJ1-2	CSASPSGSPTNYGYTF	TGCAGTGCTAGTCCCTCGGGGTCCCCTACAAACTATGGCTACACCTTC
12	TRBD1	.	TRBV24-1	TRBJ2-7	CATKGQGDEQYF	TGTGCCACCAAGGGACAGGGCGACGAGCAGTACTTC